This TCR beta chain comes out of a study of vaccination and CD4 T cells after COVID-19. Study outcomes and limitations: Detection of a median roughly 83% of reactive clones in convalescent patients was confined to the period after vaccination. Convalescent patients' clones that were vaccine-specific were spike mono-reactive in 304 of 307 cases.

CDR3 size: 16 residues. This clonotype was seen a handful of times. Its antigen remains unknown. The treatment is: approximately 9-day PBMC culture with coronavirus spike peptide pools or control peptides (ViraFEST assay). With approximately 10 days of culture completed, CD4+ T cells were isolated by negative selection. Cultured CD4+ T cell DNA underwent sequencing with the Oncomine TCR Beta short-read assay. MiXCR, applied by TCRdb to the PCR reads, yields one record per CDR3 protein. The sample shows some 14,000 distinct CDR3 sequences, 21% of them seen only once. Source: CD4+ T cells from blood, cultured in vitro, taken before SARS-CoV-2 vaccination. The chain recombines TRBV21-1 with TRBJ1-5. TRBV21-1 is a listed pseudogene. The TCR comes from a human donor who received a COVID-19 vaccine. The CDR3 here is CASSKGLAASNQPQHF. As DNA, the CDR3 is TGTGCCAGCAGCAAAGGACTGGCAGCGAGCAATCAGCCCCAGCATTTT.